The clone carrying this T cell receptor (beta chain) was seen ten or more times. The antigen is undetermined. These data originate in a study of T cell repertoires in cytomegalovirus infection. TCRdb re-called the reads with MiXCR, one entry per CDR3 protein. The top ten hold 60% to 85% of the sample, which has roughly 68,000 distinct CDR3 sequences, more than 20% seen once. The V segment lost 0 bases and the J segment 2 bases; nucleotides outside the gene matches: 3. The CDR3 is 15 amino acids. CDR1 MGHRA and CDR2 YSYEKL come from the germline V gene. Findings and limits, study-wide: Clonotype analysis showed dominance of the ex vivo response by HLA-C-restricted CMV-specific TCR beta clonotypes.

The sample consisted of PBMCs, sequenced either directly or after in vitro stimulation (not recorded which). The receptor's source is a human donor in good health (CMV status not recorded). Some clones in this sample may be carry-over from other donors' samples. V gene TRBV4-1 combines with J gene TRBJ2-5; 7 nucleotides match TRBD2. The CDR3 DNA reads TGCGCCAGCAGCCAAGAGGGGGGGGGTCAAGAGACCCAGTACTTC. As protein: CASSQEGGGQETQYF.